This TCR beta chain was sequenced during a study of identical twins. Overall study findings and caveats: Less excess twin sharing appeared in beta out-of-frame sequences.

This CDR3 region has 16 residues. V lost 4 bases, J lost 7 bases, and 10 bases stayed unmatched. Germline V gene data show CDR1 as LGHDT and CDR2 as YNNKEL (reference sequence). This clonotype was seen only a few times. As yet, its antigen is unknown. TCRdb re-analysed the 5' RACE reads in MiXCR, keeping a single row per CDR3 protein. The sample holds around 280,000 distinct CDR3 sequences, about 8.1% seen once. This sample was also put to use in a study of yellow fever vaccine responses in identical twins.

The specimen was memory (CD45RO+) T cells sorted from blood. The TCR was taken from a woman in her late teens or twenties in good health. V gene TRBV3-1 combines with J gene TRBJ2-1; 10 bases fit TRBD2. The CDR3 DNA reads as TGTGCCAGCAGCCGGAGAACCTGGACTAGCGGTAATGAGCAGTTCTTC. Protein: CASSRRTWTSGNEQFF.